The 21 T cell receptor beta chains in this list originate from one sample, sequenced in a study of beta chain features in type 1 diabetes. Findings and limits, study-wide: Shortening that was moderate but significant affected the TCRB CDR3s of Type 1 diabetes patients in all four CD4+ subsets.

The investigators reverse transcribed all of the isolated RNA, so they sequenced expressed TCRB transcripts. Sequenced by immunoSEQ multiplex PCR; TCRdb stores in-frame clones only, minus some. The table shows 250,000 or so clones, with approximately 14% occurring only once. No antigen has been assigned to these receptors. The sample consisted of naive CD4+ T cells from blood. These receptors were collected from a young man with type 1 diabetes.

This clone was seen more than once but under ten times. J is TRBJ1-2 and V is TRBV5-1, with D tentatively TRBD1 (6 bases). The ends were cut back, 1 base at V and 0 bases at J, with 10 bases in the middle. CDR1 is SGHRS and CDR2 is YFSETQ in the germline V gene. CDR3 length equals 15 residues. As DNA, the CDR3 is TGCGCCAGCAGCTTGTTCGGACAGACTAACTATGGCTACACCTTC. Encoded protein: CASSLFGQTNYGYTF.

This clone was detected a few times. This chain connects TRBV7-9 to TRBJ2-2; D is perhaps TRBD1 (6 bases). Trimming took off 5 bases at V and 2 bases at J, with 9 bases between the two ends. Germline CDR1 SEHNR, CDR2 FQNEAQ (reference sequence). This CDR3 is built from 14 residues. Here the CDR3 DNA reads TGTGCCAGCAGCCCGGACAGTAACACCGGGGAGCTGTTTTTT. It translates to CASSPDSNTGELFF.

The table lists this clone with a few counts. The chain uses TRBV30 and TRBJ2-1, with D tentatively TRBD1 (6 bases). This CDR3 spans 15 amino acids. Germline CDR1 GTSNPN, CDR2 SVGIG (reference sequence). V lost 0 bases to trimming and J lost 7 bases, with 16 bases between them. The CDR3 region is CAWSVRAGVGNEQFF. The CDR3 bases are TGTGCCTGGAGTGTAAGAGCAGGGGTCGGGAATGAGCAGTTCTTC. Full variable domain (outside the CDR3, taken from reference TRBV30 and TRBJ2-1): SQTIHQWPATLVQPVGSPLSLECTVEGTSNPNLYWYRQAAGRGLQLLFYSVGIGQISSEVPQNLSASRPQDRQFILSSKKLLLSDSGFYLCAWSVRAGVGNEQFFGPGTRLTVL.

The chain is built from TRBV2 and TRBJ2-6; tentatively, D is TRBD1 (6 bases). Germline CDR1 reads SNHLY; CDR2 reads FYNNEI. V was shortened by 6 bases and J by 1 base, with 7 bases between the two germline ends. This CDR3 has 14 residues. The CDR3 region is CASRQGSGANVLTF. The DNA for the CDR3 is TGTGCCAGCAGACAGGGTTCTGGGGCCAACGTCCTGACTTTC.

This clone showed up just a few times. The chain carries TRBV5-1 and TRBJ2-1; 8 bases align to TRBD1. CDR3 length: 15 residues. Germline V CDR1 and CDR2: SGHRS, YFSETQ. V dropped 0 bases and J dropped 5; count of bases not matched to a gene: 4. The chain's CDR3 is CASSLVGQAHNEQFF. The CDR3 DNA reads as TGCGCCAGCAGCTTGGTGGGACAGGCCCACAATGAGCAGTTCTTC.

This clone was recorded a few times. This chain connects TRBV25-1 to TRBJ2-3; a weak D match, TRBD1 (5 bases). Germline assignment: CDR1 MGHDK and CDR2 SYGVNS. The V end lost 5 bases, the J end lost 3 bases, and 15 bases lay between the germline ends. The CDR3 has 15 amino acids. For the CDR3, the DNA is TGTGCCAGCAGTCCTAGGGGCCAGGGTACAGATACGCAGTATTTT. This gives the protein CASSPRGQGTDTQYF.

This clone has just a few counts. The V call is TRBV30, the J call TRBJ1-2; 7 bases are shared with TRBD1. Germline CDR1 and CDR2: GTSNPN and SVGIG (reference sequence). V trimming: 4 bases; J trimming: 4 bases; junction bases outside the gene matches: 12. This CDR3 is 15 amino acids long. CDR3 sequence reads: CAWKGGPWSRYGYTF. The DNA for the CDR3 is TGTGCCTGGAAAGGGGGCCCTTGGAGCCGCTATGGCTACACCTTC.

The gene calls are TRBV29-1 and TRBJ1-1; D remains unclear. Germline loops: CDR1 SQVTM, CDR2 ANQGSEA. V was clipped by 3 bases and J by 4 bases, with 9 bases between them. The CDR3 length is 12 residues. The CDR3 is CSVDNRGTEAFF. In DNA form, the CDR3 reads TGCAGCGTTGACAACCGGGGCACTGAAGCTTTCTTT.

This sequence joins TRBV6-6 and TRBJ1-5, with D perhaps matching TRBD1 (5 bases). Germline CDR1 is MNHNY and CDR2 is SVGAGI (reference sequence). The ends were cut back, 2 bases at V and 7 bases at J, with 12 bases in the middle. This CDR3 is built from 14 residues. In DNA form, the CDR3 reads TGTGCCAGCAGTTACAGGACCGGGGGGCAGCCCCAGCATTTT. It yields the protein CASSYRTGGQPQHF.

The chain recombines TRBV9 with TRBJ2-3; the D gene is possibly TRBD1 (5 bases). The CDR3 has 14 residues. Germline loops: CDR1 SGDLS, CDR2 YYNGEE. Trimming pared 0 bases from V and 4 bases from J, leaving 9 bases between. Written as DNA, the CDR3 is TGTGCCAGCAGCGTAGGATCCAGGGCAGATACGCAGTATTTT. Its translation is CASSVGSRADTQYF.

The chain links TRBV7-6 to TRBJ2-1; TRBD2 aligns across 13 bases. The CDR3 is 12 amino acids. With V trimmed by 5 bases and J by 15 bases, 4 bases remained unmatched. The germline V gene has CDR1 SGHVS and CDR2 FNYEAQ. The CDR3 protein is CASSSGTSGMFF. The CDR3, as DNA: TGTGCCAGCAGCAGCGGGACTAGCGGGATGTTCTTC.

In its sample, this clone was seen a few times. The rearrangement uses TRBV18 and TRBJ1-2, with 7 bases identical to TRBD1. The CDR3 totals 14 residues. J was trimmed by 3 bases and V by 3 bases; bases with no gene match: 4. CDR1 and CDR2 (germline): KGHSH, LQKENI. The CDR3 DNA sequence: TGTGCCAGCTCACCCACCAGGGGGGACTATGGCTACACCTTC. It encodes CASSPTRGDYGYTF. Combining the CDR3 with reference TRBV18 and TRBJ1-2 gives the whole variable domain NAGVMQNPRHLVRRRGQEARLRCSPMKGHSHVYWYRQLPEEGLKFMVYLQKENIIDESGMPKERFSAEFPKEGPSILRIQQVVRGDSAAYFCASSPTRGDYGYTFGSGTRLTVV.

There are a few counts of this clone. The genes are TRBV7-2 and TRBJ2-5, with a tentative D call TRBD2 (5 bases). CDR3 length: 11 residues. The V end lost 1 base, the J end lost 13 bases, and 10 bases lay between the germline ends. Germline V gene lookup returns CDR1 SGHTA and CDR2 FQGNSA. The CDR3 here is CASSLGEPMYF. As DNA, the CDR3 is TGTGCCAGCAGCTTAGGGGAGCCCATGTACTTC.

The chain couples TRBV29-1 to TRBJ2-5; the D gene is possibly TRBD2 (6 bases). Trimming cost V 2 bases and J 0 bases, with 10 bases left between them. There are 14 residues in the CDR3. The germline V gene encodes CDR1 SQVTM and CDR2 ANQGSEA. The CDR3 loop is CSVESLAYQETQYF. CDR3 coding DNA: TGCAGCGTTGAATCTCTAGCGTACCAAGAGACCCAGTACTTC. Looking up the rest from reference TRBV29-1 and TRBJ2-5 gives the full variable domain: SAVISQKPSRDICQRGTSLTIQCQVDSQVTMMFWYRQQPGQSLTLIATANQGSEATYESGFVIDKFPISRPNLTFSTLTVSNMSPEDSSIYLCSVESLAYQETQYFGPGTRLLVL.

V usage is TRBV19 and J usage is TRBJ2-5; D may be TRBD1 (5 bases). Deletions cut 1 base from V and 3 bases from J, with 9 bases between. The germline V gene encodes CDR1 LNHDA and CDR2 SQIVND (reference sequence). This CDR3 is 14 amino acids long. The CDR3 protein is CASSIVGREETQYF. The CDR3 DNA reads as TGTGCCAGTAGTATAGTCGGCAGGGAAGAGACCCAGTACTTC.

This clone was counted only a few times. V gene TRBV12-5 combines with J gene TRBJ1-1; a weak D match, TRBD1 (5 bases). Trimming left V 1 base short and J 7 bases short, with 13 bases between. The germline CDR1 and CDR2 sequences are LGHNT and FRNRAP. This CDR3 region has 14 residues. The CDR3 sequence: CASGLAAGKGEAFF. The CDR3 DNA follows: TGTGCTAGTGGTTTGGCGGCAGGGAAGGGTGAAGCTTTCTTT.

This chain connects TRBV5-1 to TRBJ2-3; perhaps TRBD1 as D (6 bases). The germline V gene has CDR1 SGHRS and CDR2 YFSETQ. The length of the CDR3 is 18 residues. Trimming pared 3 bases from V and 2 bases from J, leaving 22 bases between. This CDR3 reads CASSYQLGTPLYTDTQYF. CDR3 nucleotides: TGCGCCAGCAGCTACCAACTCGGGACACCTTTATACACAGATACGCAGTATTTT.

This clone was found a few times. V usage is TRBV6-1 and J usage is TRBJ2-3; 9 positions agree with TRBD1. With V trimmed by 8 bases and J by 4 bases, 4 bases remained unmatched. The CDR3 runs 13 residues. Germline loops: CDR1 MNHNS, CDR2 SASEGT. Here the CDR3 DNA reads TGTGCCAGCGGCCGGACAGGGGCAGATACGCAGTATTTT. This sequence encodes CASGRTGADTQYF.

This clone was recorded a few times. V usage is TRBV2 and J usage is TRBJ2-3; no reliable D call. Trimming removed 7 bases from V and 5 bases from J, with 10 bases in between. This CDR3 has 12 residues. Germline lookup yields CDR1 SNHLY and CDR2 FYNNEI. CDR3 nucleotide sequence: TGTGCCAGCAACGCTGCCGGAGATACGCAGTATTTT. Translated, it gives CASNAAGDTQYF. Full variable domain (outside the CDR3, taken from reference TRBV2 and TRBJ2-3): EPEVTQTPSHQVTQMGQEVILRCVPISNHLYFYWYRQILGQKVEFLVSFYNNEISEKSEIFDDQFSVERPDGSNFTLKIRSTKLEDSAMYFCASNAAGDTQYFGPGTRLTVL.

This clone has just a few counts. V and J are TRBV2 and TRBJ1-5, with TRBD1 matching 7 bases. From germline, CDR1 is SNHLY and CDR2 FYNNEI. The CDR3 length is 16 residues. The trim removed 7 bases at V and 3 bases at J, leaving 12 bases unmatched. In DNA form, the CDR3 reads TGTGCCAGCAAGAATACCTGGACAGGCAACAATCAGCCCCAGCATTTT. The encoded protein is CASKNTWTGNNQPQHF.

This clone was recorded a few times. V usage is TRBV5-4 and J usage is TRBJ1-2; the D is unclear. In germline, CDR1 is SGHNT, CDR2 YYREEE (reference sequence). The CDR3 sequence is 13 residues long. Trimming cost V 5 bases and J 2 bases, with 10 bases left between them. CDR3 DNA sequence: TGTGCCAGCAGGTCGGGTCAGAACTATGGCTACACCTTC. Translating gives CASRSGQNYGYTF.